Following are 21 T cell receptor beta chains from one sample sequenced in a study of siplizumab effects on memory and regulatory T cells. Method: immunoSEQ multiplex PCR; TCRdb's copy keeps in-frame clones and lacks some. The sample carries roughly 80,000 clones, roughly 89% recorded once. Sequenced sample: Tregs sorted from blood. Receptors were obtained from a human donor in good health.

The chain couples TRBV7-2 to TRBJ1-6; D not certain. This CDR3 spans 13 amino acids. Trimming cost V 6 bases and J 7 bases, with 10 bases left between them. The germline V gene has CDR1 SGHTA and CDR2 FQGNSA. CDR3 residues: CASSRLGNSPLHF. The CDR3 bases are TGTGCCAGCAGTAGACTGGGGAATTCACCCCTCCACTTT. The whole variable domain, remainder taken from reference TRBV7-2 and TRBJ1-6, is GAGVSQSPSNKVTEKGKDVELRCDPISGHTALYWYRQSLGQGLEFLIYFQGNSAPDKSGLPSDRFSAERTGGSVSTLTIQRTQQEDSAVYLCASSRLGNSPLHFGNGTRLTVT.

CDR3: CASRRDRANTGELFF. CDR3 nucleotide sequence: TGTGCCAGCAGAAGGGACAGGGCGAACACCGGGGAGCTGTTTTTT. This chain connects TRBV2 to TRBJ2-2, with 9 nucleotides matching TRBD1. This CDR3 has 15 amino acids. Germline CDR1 SNHLY, CDR2 FYNNEI. With 6 bases clipped from V and 0 bases from J, the junction kept 2 bases outside the gene matches.

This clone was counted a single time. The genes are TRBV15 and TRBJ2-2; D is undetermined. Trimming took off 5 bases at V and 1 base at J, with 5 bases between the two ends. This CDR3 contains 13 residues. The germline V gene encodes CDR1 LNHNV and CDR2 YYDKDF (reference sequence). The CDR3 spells CATSYGNTGELFF. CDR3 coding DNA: TGTGCCACCAGCTACGGGAACACCGGGGAGCTGTTTTTT.

The CDR3, as DNA: TGTGCCAGCAGTTATTCCGGGACATCATATAATTCACCCCTCCACTTT. Translation: CASSYSGTSYNSPLHF. J is TRBJ1-6 and V is TRBV6-5; the D gene is possibly TRBD1 (6 bases). V lost 3 bases, J lost 4 bases, and 13 bases lay in between. Germline V gene sequence: CDR1 MNHEY, CDR2 SVGAGI. CDR3 length equals 16 residues.

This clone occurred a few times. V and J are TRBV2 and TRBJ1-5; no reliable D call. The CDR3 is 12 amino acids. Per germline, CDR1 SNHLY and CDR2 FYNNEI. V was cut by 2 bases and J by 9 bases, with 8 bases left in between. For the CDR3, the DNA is TGTGCCAGCAGTGAATACTCAGGGCCCCAGCATTTT. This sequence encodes CASSEYSGPQHF. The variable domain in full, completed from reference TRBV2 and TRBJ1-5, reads EPEVTQTPSHQVTQMGQEVILRCVPISNHLYFYWYRQILGQKVEFLVSFYNNEISEKSEIFDDQFSVERPDGSNFTLKIRSTKLEDSAMYFCASSEYSGPQHFGDGTRLSIL.

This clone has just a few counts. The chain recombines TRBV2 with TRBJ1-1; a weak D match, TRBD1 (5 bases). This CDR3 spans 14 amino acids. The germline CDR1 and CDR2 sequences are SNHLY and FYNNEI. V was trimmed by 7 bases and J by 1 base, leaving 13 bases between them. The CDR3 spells CASIRGGANTEAFF. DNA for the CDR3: TGTGCCAGCATACGTGGGGGAGCGAACACTGAAGCTTTCTTT.

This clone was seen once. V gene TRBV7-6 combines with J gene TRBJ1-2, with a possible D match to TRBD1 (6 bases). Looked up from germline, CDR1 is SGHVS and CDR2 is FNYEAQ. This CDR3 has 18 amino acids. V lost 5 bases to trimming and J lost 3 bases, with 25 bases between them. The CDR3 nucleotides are TGTGCCAGCAGCGCTGATTCAGTGGGACAAAAAGACCACTATGGCTACACCTTC. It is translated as CASSADSVGQKDHYGYTF.

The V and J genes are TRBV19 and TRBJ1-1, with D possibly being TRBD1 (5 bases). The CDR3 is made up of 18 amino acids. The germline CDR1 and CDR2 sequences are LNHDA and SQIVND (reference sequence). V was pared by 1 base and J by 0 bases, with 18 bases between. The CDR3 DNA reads TGTGCCAGTAGTATAGGGGGAGGGGCGCGAAGAATGAACACTGAAGCTTTCTTT. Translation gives CASSIGGGARRMNTEAFF.

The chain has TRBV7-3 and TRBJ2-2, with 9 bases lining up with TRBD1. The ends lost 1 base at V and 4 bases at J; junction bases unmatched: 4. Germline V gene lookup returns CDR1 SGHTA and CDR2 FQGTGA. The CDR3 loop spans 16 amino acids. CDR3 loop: CASSLIEDRGTGELFF. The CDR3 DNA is TGTGCCAGCAGCTTAATTGAGGACAGGGGCACCGGGGAGCTGTTTTTT.

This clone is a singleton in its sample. The CDR3 reads CASSQGLAVTGELFF. The DNA of the CDR3 is TGTGCCAGCAGCCAGGGACTAGCGGTCACCGGGGAGCTGTTTTTT. This chain connects TRBV9 to TRBJ2-2, with 11 bases aligning to TRBD2. The CDR3 is made up of 15 amino acids. Per the germline V gene, CDR1 is SGDLS and CDR2 is YYNGEE. The V gene end was trimmed by 4 bases and the J gene end by 4 bases; junction bases not matched to a gene: 3.

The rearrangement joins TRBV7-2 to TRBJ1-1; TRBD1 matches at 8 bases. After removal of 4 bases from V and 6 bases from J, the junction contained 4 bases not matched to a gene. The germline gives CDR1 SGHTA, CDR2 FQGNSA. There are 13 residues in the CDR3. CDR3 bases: TGTGCCAGCAGCTCATTACAGGGGGCTGAAGCTTTCTTT. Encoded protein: CASSSLQGAEAFF. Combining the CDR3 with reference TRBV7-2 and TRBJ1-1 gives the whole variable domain GAGVSQSPSNKVTEKGKDVELRCDPISGHTALYWYRQSLGQGLEFLIYFQGNSAPDKSGLPSDRFSAERTGGSVSTLTIQRTQQEDSAVYLCASSSLQGAEAFFGQGTRLTVV.

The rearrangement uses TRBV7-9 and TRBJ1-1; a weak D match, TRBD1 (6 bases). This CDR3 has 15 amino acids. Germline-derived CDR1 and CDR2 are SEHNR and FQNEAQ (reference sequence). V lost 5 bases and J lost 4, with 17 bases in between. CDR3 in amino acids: CASSPGLGASTEAFF. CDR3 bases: TGTGCCAGCAGCCCAGGCTTGGGGGCCTCCACTGAAGCTTTCTTT.

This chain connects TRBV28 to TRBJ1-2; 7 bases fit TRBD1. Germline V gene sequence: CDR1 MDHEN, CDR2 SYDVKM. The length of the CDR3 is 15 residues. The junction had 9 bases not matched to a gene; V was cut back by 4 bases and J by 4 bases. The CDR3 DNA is TGTGCCAGCAGTTCTGGACAGGACCCAGGCTATGGCTACACCTTC. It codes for CASSSGQDPGYGYTF.

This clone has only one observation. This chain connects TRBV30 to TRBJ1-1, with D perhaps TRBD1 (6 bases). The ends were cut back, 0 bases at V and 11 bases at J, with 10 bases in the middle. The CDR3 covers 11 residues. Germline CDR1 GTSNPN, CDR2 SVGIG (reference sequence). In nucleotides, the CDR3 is TGTGCCTGGAGTGTAGGGACAAAGGCTTTCTTT. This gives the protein CAWSVGTKAFF.

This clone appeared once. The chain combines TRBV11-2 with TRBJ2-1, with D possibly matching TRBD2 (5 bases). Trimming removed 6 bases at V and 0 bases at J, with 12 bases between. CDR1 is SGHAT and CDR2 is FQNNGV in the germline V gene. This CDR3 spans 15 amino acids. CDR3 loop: CASSPRGSSYNEQFF. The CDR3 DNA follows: TGTGCCAGCAGTCCTCGGGGTAGCTCCTACAATGAGCAGTTCTTC.

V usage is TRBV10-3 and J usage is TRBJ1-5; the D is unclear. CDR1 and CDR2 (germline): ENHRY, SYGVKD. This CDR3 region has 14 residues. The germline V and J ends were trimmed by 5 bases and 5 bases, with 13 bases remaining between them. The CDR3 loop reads CAISTIQRDQPQHF. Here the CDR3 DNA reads TGTGCCATCAGTACGATACAGAGAGATCAGCCCCAGCATTTT.

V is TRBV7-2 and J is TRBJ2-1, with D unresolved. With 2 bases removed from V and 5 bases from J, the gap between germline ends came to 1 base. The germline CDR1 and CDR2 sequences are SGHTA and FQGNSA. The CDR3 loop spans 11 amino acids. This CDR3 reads CASSLHNEQFF. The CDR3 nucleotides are TGTGCCAGCAGCTTACACAATGAGCAGTTCTTC.

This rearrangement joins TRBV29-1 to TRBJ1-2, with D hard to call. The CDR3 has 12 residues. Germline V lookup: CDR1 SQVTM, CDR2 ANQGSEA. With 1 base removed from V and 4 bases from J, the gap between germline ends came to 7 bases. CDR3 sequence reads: CSVEGDLYGYTF. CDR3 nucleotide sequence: TGCAGCGTTGAAGGTGACCTCTATGGCTACACCTTC.

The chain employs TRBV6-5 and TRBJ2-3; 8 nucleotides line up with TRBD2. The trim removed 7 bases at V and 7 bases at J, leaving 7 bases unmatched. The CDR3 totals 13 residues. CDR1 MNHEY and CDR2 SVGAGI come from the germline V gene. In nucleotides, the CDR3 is TGTGCCAGCACTCAGCGGACTAGCAATACGCAGTATTTT. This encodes CASTQRTSNTQYF.

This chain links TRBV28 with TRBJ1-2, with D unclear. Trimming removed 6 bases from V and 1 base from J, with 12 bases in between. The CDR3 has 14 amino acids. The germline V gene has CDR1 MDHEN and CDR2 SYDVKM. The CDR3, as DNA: TGTGCCAGCAGCCGCCTGTGGAATAACTATGGCTACACCTTC. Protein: CASSRLWNNYGYTF.

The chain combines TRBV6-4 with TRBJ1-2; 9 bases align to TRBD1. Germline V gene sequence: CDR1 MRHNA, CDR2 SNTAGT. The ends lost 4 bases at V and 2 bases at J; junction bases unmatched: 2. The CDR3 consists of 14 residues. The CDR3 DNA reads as TGTGCCAGCAGTGCCGGGACAGGGAACTATGGCTACACCTTC. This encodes CASSAGTGNYGYTF.